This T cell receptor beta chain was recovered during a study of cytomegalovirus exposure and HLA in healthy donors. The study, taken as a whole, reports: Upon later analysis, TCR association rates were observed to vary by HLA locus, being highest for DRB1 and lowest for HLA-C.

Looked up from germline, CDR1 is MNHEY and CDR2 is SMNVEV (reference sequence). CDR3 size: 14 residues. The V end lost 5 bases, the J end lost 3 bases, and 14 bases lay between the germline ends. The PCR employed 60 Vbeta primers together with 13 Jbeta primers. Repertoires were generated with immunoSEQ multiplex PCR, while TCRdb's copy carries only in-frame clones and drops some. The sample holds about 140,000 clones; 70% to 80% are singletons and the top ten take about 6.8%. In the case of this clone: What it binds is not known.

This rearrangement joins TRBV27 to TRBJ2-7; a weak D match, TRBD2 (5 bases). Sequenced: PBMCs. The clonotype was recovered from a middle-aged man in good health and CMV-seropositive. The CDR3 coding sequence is TGTGCCAGCAGTCCCGGGGTAGCGAACTACGAGCAGTACTTC. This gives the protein CASSPGVANYEQYF.